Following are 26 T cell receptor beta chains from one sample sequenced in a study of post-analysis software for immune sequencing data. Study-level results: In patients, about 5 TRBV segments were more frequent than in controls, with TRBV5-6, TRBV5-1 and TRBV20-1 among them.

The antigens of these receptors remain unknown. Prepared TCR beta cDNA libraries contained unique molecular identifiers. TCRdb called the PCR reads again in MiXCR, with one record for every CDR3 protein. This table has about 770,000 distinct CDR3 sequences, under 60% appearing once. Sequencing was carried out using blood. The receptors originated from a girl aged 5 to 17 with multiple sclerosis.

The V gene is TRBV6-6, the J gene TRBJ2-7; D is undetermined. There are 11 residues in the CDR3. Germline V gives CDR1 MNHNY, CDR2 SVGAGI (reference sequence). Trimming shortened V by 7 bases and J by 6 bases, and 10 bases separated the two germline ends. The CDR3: CASMECPEQYF. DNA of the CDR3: TGTGCCAGCATGGAGTGTCCCGAGCAGTACTTC.

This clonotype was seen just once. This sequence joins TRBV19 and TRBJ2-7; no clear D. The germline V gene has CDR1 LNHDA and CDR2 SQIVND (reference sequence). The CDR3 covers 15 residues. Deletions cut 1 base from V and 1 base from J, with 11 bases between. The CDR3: CASSIVGGESYEQYF. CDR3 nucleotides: TGTGCCAGTAGTATAGTTGGCGGAGAATCCTACGAGCAGTACTTC.

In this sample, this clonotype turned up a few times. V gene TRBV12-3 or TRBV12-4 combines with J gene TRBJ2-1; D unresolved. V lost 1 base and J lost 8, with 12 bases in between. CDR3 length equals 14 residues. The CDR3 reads CASSLGLSGHEQFF. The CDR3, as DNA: TGTGCCAGCAGTTTAGGGCTCTCAGGCCATGAGCAGTTCTTC.

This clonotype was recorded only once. The CDR3 sequence is CSVERPAAPNNEQFF. The DNA of the CDR3 is TGCAGCGTTGAACGCCCAGCGGCCCCTAACAATGAGCAGTTCTTC. The chain combines TRBV29-1 with TRBJ2-1, with D possibly being TRBD2 (5 bases). Germline-derived CDR1 and CDR2 are SQVTM and ANQGSEA. V lost 2 bases and J 5 bases, leaving 16 bases between the germline ends. The CDR3 has 15 amino acids.

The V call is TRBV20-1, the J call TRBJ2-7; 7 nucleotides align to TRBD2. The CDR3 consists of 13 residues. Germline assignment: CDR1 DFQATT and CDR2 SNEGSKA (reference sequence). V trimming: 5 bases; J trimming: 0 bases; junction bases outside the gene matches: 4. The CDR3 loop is CSARLASSYEQYF. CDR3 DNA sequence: TGCAGTGCTCGACTAGCTAGCTCCTACGAGCAGTACTTC.

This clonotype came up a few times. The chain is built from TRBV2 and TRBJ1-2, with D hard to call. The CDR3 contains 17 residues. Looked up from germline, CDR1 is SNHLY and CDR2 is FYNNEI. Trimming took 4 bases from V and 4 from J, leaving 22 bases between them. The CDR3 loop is CASSVWPGLSSGYGYTF. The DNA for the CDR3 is TGTGCCAGCAGTGTCTGGCCGGGGTTGAGCTCCGGCTATGGCTACACCTTC. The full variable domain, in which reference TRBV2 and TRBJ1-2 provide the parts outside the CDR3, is EPEVTQTPSHQVTQMGQEVILRCVPISNHLYFYWYRQILGQKVEFLVSFYNNEISEKSEIFDDQFSVERPDGSNFTLKIRSTKLEDSAMYFCASSVWPGLSSGYGYTFGSGTRLTVV.

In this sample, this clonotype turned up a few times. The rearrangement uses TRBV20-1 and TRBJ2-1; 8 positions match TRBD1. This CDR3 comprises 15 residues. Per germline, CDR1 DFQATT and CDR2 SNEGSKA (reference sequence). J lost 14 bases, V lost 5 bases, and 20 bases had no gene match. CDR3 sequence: CSAGTQARPGQAEFF. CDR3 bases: TGCAGTGCTGGGACTCAGGCCCGTCCGGGACAGGCGGAGTTCTTC.

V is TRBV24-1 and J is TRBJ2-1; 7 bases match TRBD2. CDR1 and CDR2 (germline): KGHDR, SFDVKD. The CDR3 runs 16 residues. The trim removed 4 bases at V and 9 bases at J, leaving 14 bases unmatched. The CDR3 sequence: CATSDPTSAQWGEQFF. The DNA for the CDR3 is TGTGCCACCAGTGACCCTACTAGCGCCCAATGGGGTGAGCAGTTCTTC.

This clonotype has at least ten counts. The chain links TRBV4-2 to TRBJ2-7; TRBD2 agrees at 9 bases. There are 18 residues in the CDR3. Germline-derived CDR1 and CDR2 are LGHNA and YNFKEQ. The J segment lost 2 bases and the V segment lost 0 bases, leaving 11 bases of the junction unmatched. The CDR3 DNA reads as TGTGCCAGCAGCCAAGATTCAGAGATGACTAGCGGCCCCTACGAGCAGTACTTC. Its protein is CASSQDSEMTSGPYEQYF.

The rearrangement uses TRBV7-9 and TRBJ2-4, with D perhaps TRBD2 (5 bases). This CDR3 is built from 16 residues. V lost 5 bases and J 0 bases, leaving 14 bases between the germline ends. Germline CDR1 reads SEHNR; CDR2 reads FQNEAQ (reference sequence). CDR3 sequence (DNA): TGTGCCAGCAGCCCTAACGGGAACTTAGCCAAAAACATTCAGTACTTC. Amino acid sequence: CASSPNGNLAKNIQYF.

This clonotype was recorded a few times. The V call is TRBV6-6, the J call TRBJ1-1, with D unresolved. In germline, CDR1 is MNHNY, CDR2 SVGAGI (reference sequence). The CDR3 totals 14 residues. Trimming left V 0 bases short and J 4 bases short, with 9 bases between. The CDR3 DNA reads TGTGCCAGCAGTTACTCGAGTGGCGTCACTGAAGCTTTCTTT. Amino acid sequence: CASSYSSGVTEAFF.

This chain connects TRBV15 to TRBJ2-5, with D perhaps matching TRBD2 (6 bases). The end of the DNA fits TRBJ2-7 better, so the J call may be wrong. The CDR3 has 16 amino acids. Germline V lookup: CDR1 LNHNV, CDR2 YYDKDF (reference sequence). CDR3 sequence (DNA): TGTGCCACCAGAGTTGGAACGGGAGCGCTTTGGGACGAGCAGTACTTC. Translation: CATRVGTGALWDEQYF.

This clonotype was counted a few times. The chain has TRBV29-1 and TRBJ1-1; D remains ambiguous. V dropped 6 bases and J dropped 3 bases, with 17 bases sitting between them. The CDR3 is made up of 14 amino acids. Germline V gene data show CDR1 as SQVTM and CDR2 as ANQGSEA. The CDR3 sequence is CSVLRLLGDTEAFF. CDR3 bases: TGCAGCGTCCTAAGGCTCCTCGGGGACACTGAAGCTTTCTTT.

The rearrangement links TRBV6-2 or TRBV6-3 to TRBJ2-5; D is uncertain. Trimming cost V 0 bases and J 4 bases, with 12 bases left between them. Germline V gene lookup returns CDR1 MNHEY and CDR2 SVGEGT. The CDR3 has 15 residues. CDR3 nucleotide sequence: TGTGCCAGCAGTTACTCCTTCAGGATGCGAGAGACCCAGTACTTC. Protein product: CASSYSFRMRETQYF.

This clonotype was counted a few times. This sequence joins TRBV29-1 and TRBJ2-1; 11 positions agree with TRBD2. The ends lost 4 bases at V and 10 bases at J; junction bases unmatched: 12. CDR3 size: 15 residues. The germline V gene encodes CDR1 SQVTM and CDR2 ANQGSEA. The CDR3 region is CSVAGIRLAGREQFF. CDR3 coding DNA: TGCAGCGTTGCGGGTATAAGACTAGCGGGAAGGGAGCAGTTCTTC.

CDR3 nucleotides: TGTGCCATCAGTGAAGGCCAGGGGGCCGACAATGAGCAGTTCTTC. It encodes CAISEGQGADNEQFF. The chain uses TRBV10-3 and TRBJ2-1; 8 nucleotides agree with TRBD1. The CDR3 consists of 15 residues. The germline V gene has CDR1 ENHRY and CDR2 SYGVKD. V dropped 3 bases and J dropped 5; count of bases not matched to a gene: 6.

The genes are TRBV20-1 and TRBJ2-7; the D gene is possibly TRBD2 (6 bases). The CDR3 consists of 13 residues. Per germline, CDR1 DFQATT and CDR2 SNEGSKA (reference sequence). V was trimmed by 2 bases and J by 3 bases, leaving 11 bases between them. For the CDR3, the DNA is TGCAGTGCTAGAACCAGCGGGTTCTACGAGCAGTACTTC. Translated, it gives CSARTSGFYEQYF.

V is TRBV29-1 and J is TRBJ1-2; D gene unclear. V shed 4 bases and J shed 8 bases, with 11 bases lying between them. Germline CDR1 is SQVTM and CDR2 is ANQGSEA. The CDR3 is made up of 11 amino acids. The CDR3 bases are TGCAGCGTTGGAGGGCAAGGGGGCTACACCTTC. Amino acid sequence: CSVGGQGGYTF.

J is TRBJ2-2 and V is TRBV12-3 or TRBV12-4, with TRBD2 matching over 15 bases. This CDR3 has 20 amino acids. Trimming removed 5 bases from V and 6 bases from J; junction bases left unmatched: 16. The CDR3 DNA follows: TGTGCCAGCAGTCACCTTACCCCGGGACTAGCGGGAGGACGGGCCGGGGAGCTGTTTTTT. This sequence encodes CASSHLTPGLAGGRAGELFF.

CDR3 loop: CASSPGLAGGLSYNEQFF. DNA of the CDR3: TGTGCCAGCAGTCCGGGACTAGCGGGAGGATTATCCTACAATGAGCAGTTCTTC. The rearrangement joins TRBV7-9 to TRBJ2-1; TRBD2 matches at 15 bases. Germline V gene sequence: CDR1 SEHNR, CDR2 FQNEAQ (reference sequence). With V trimmed by 6 bases and J by 1 base, 7 bases remained unmatched. The CDR3 runs 18 residues.

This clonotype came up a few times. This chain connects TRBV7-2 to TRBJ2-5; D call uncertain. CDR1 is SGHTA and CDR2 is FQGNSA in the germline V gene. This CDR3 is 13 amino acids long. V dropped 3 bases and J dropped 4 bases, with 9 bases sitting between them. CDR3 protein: CASSFNSPETQYF. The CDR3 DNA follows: TGTGCCAGCAGCTTTAACTCCCCAGAGACCCAGTACTTC.

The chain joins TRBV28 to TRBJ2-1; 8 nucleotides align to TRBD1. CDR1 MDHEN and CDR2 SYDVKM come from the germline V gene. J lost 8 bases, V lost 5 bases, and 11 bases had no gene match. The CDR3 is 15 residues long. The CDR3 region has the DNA TGTGCCAGCAGTACCATCAGACAGGGGCGGGATGAGCAGTTCTTC. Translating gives CASSTIRQGRDEQFF. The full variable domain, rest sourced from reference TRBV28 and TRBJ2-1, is DVKVTQSSRYLVKRTGEKVFLECVQDMDHENMFWYRQDPGLGLRLIYFSYDVKMKEKGDIPEGYSVSREKKERFSLILESASTNQTSMYLCASSTIRQGRDEQFFGPGTRLTVL.

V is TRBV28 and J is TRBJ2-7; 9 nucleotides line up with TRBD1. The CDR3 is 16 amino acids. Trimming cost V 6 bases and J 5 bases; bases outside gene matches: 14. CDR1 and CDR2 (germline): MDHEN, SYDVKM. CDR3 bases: TGTGCCAGCAGGTCCGGTCGGGGTACAGGGGGCCACGAGCAGTACTTC. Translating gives CASRSGRGTGGHEQYF.

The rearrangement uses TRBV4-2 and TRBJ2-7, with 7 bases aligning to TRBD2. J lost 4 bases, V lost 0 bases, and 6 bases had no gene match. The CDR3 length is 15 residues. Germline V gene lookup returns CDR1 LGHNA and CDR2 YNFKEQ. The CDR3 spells CASSQEGGTFYEQYF. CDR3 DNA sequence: TGTGCCAGCAGCCAAGAGGGGGGGACTTTTTACGAGCAGTACTTC.

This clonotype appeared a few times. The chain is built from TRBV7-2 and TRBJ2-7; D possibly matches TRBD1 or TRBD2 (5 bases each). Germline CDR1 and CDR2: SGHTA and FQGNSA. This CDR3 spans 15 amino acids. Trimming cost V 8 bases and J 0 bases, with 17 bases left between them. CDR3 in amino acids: CASAIGTDTSYEQYF. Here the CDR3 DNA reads TGTGCCAGCGCAATCGGGACGGACACCTCCTACGAGCAGTACTTC. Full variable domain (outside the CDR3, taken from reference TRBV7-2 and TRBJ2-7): GAGVSQSPSNKVTEKGKDVELRCDPISGHTALYWYRQSLGQGLEFLIYFQGNSAPDKSGLPSDRFSAERTGGSVSTLTIQRTQQEDSAVYLCASAIGTDTSYEQYFGPGTRLTVT.

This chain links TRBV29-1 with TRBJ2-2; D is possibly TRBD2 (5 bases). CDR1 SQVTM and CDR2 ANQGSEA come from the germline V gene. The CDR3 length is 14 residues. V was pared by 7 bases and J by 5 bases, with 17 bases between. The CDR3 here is CSAEGLVGTGELFF. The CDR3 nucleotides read TGCAGCGCCGAGGGCCTAGTGGGGACCGGGGAGCTGTTTTTT.